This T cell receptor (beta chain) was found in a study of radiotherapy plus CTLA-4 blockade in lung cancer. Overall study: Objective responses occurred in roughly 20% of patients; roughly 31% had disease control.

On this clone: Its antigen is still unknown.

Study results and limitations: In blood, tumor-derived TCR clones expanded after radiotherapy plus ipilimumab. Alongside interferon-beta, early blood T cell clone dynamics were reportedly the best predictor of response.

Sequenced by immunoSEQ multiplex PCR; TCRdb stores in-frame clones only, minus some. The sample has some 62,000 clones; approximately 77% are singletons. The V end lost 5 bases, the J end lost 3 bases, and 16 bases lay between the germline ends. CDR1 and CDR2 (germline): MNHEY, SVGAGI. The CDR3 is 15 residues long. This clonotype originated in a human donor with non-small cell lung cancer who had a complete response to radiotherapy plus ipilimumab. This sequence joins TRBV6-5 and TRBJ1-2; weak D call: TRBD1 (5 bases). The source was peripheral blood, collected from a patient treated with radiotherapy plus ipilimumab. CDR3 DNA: TGTGCCAGCAGTCCCTCGGGGGGGGATTACTATGGCTACACCTTC. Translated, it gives CASSPSGGDYYGYTF.